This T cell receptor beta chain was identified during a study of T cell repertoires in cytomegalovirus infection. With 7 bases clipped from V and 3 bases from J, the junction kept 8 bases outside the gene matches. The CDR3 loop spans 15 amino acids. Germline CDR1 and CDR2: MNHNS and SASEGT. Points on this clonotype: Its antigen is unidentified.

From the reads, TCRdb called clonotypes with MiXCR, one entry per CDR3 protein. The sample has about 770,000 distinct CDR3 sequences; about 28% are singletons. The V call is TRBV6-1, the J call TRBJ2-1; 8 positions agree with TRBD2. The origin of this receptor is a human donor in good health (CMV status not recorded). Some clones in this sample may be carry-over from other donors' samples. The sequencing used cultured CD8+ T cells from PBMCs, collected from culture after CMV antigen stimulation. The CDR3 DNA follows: TGTGCCAGCACTCTACGGGGGGGGGTCTACAATGAGCAGTTCTTC. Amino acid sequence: CASTLRGGVYNEQFF.